Below, 9 T cell receptor beta chains from the same sample are listed, as sequenced in a study of shared T cell receptors in the human thymus. TCRdb's table, derived via immunoSEQ multiplex PCR, lists solely in-frame clones and lacks some. The sample holds under 450,000 clones, around 95% seen once. The sample was thymocytes. The receptors were sampled from a human donor.

This chain uses TRBV11-2 with TRBJ1-5; TRBD1 might be the D (5 bases). V was shortened by 0 bases and J by 7 bases, with 7 bases between the two germline ends. Germline loops: CDR1 SGHAT, CDR2 FQNNGV. The CDR3 runs to 13 residues. CDR3 sequence reads: CASSLEWGQPQHF. As DNA, the CDR3 is TGTGCCAGCAGCTTAGAATGGGGCCAGCCCCAGCATTTT.

The chain couples TRBV27 to TRBJ2-3; tentatively, D is TRBD2 (6 bases). CDR1 is MNHEY and CDR2 is SMNVEV in the germline V gene (reference sequence). V shed 5 bases and J shed 2 bases, with 17 bases lying between them. This CDR3 spans 16 amino acids. CDR3 in amino acids: CASSPRDRPYTDTQYF. In DNA, the CDR3 is TGTGCCAGCAGTCCGCGGGACCGCCCTTACACAGATACGCAGTATTTT.

CDR3 residues: CASSKYMGEGLGMNTEAFF. The CDR3 coding sequence is TGTGCCAGCAGCAAATACATGGGGGAGGGGTTGGGAATGAACACTGAAGCTTTCTTT. The V call is TRBV21-1, the J call TRBJ1-1. TRBV21-1 counts as a pseudogene. The CDR3 is 19 amino acids.

The genes are TRBV6-6 and TRBJ1-4, with D possibly matching TRBD1 (6 bases). Trimming took off 9 bases at V and 8 bases at J, with 19 bases between the two ends. Germline CDR1 reads MNHNY; CDR2 reads SVGAGI (reference sequence). The CDR3 consists of 14 residues. CDR3: CASRTGGSEEKLFF. CDR3 in DNA: TGTGCCAGTCGAACTGGGGGCAGCGAGGAAAAACTGTTTTTT.

The DNA for the CDR3 is TGTGCCAGCAGTTCGGGTACCTACGAGCAGTACTTC. This translates into CASSSGTYEQYF. The rearrangement uses TRBV11-2 and TRBJ2-7; D is uncertain. This CDR3 has 12 residues. In germline, CDR1 is SGHAT, CDR2 FQNNGV. Trimming cost V 6 bases and J 2 bases, with 8 bases left between them.

This clone was counted a single time. V and J are TRBV7-9 and TRBJ2-7; 12 positions match TRBD2. V gave up 3 bases and J gave up 5 bases; unmatched junction bases: 11. This CDR3 has 17 residues. Germline V gene lookup returns CDR1 SEHNR and CDR2 FQNEAQ (reference sequence). This CDR3 is CASSFTGGLAGSHEQYF. CDR3 nucleotides: TGTGCCAGCAGCTTTACAGGCGGACTAGCGGGAAGCCACGAGCAGTACTTC. Combining the CDR3 with reference TRBV7-9 and TRBJ2-7 gives the whole variable domain DTGVSQNPRHKITKRGQNVTFRCDPISEHNRLYWYRQTLGQGPEFLTYFQNEAQLEKSRLLSDRFSAERPKGSFSTLEIQRTEQGDSAMYLCASSFTGGLAGSHEQYFGPGTRLTVT.

V usage is TRBV4-1 and J usage is TRBJ2-7; the D is unclear. Trimming removed 0 bases at V and 2 bases at J, with 11 bases between. The CDR3 has 15 amino acids. In germline, CDR1 is MGHRA, CDR2 YSYEKL. The CDR3 DNA is TGCGCCAGCAGCCAAGATCGGGCAGGCCCCTACGAGCAGTACTTC. Its protein product is CASSQDRAGPYEQYF.

J is TRBJ1-5 and V is TRBV18; D is undetermined. With 11 bases removed from V and 3 bases from J, the gap between germline ends came to 8 bases. Germline CDR1 is KGHSH and CDR2 is LQKENI. CDR3 size: 11 residues. The CDR3 DNA reads TGTGCCCGGAGGGCCAATCAGCCCCAGCATTTT. This translates into CARRANQPQHF. Drawing the rest from reference TRBV18 and TRBJ1-5, the complete variable domain is NAGVMQNPRHLVRRRGQEARLRCSPMKGHSHVYWYRQLPEEGLKFMVYLQKENIIDESGMPKERFSAEFPKEGPSILRIQQVVRGDSAAYFCARRANQPQHFGDGTRLSIL.

V is TRBV5-6 and J is TRBJ2-7, with TRBD2 matching over 10 bases. Germline V CDR1 and CDR2: SGHDT, YYEEEE. V trimming: 4 bases; J trimming: 5 bases; junction bases outside the gene matches: 9. The CDR3 runs 15 residues. The CDR3 protein is CASSPPPSGSHEQYF. CDR3 nucleotides: TGTGCCAGCAGCCCCCCCCCTAGCGGGAGCCACGAGCAGTACTTC.